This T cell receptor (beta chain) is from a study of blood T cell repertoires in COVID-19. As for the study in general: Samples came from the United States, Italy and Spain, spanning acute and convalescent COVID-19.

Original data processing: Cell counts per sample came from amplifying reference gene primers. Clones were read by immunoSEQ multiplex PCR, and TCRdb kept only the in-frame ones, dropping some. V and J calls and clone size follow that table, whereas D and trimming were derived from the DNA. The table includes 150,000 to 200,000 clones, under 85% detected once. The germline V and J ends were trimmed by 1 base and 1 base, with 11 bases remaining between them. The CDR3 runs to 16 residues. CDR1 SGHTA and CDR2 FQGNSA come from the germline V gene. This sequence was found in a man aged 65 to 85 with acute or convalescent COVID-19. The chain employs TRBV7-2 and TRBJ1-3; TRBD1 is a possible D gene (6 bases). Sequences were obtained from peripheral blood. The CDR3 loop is CASSLVSGDSGNTIYF. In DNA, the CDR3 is TGTGCCAGCAGCTTAGTTTCAGGGGATTCTGGAAACACCATATATTTT.